The 20 T cell receptor beta chains reported below all come from one sample, sequenced in a study of blood T cell repertoires in COVID-19. The protocol was immunoSEQ multiplex PCR, while the TCRdb copy is restricted to in-frame clones and leaves out a portion. The data show about 160,000 clones, approximately 92% seen once. Sequencing was performed on peripheral blood. The receptors shown here come from a woman aged 50 to 60 with acute or convalescent COVID-19.

This chain joins TRBV28 and TRBJ1-4, with TRBD1 matching over 8 bases. There are 19 residues in the CDR3. Germline CDR1 is MDHEN and CDR2 is SYDVKM. J gave up 0 bases and V 3 bases, and 12 bases lay outside the gene matches. DNA for the CDR3: TGTGCCAGCAGTTTCCCCCTGACAGGGGAGGCCTCAACTAATGAAAAACTGTTTTTT. It specifies CASSFPLTGEASTNEKLFF.

For this clone: Other DNA sequences of this sample code for an identical CDR3. The chain couples TRBV12-3 or TRBV12-4 to TRBJ1-2; no firm D call. The germline V and J ends were trimmed by 2 bases and 4 bases, with 5 bases remaining between them. This CDR3 is 12 amino acids long. In nucleotides, the CDR3 is TGTGCCAGCAGTTTATCATCCTATGGCTACACCTTC. The encoded protein is CASSLSSYGYTF.

The V gene is TRBV18, the J gene TRBJ1-1; no definite D call. The germline V gene encodes CDR1 KGHSH and CDR2 LQKENI. Deletions cut 3 bases from V and 5 bases from J, with 13 bases between. The CDR3 is 14 residues long. The CDR3 loop reads CASSPTAALTEAFF. CDR3 DNA sequence: TGTGCCAGCTCACCCACCGCGGCTCTTACTGAAGCTTTCTTT.

The J gene is TRBJ2-5, the V gene TRBV11-3, with 8 bases aligning to TRBD1. The CDR3 has 13 amino acids. Per the germline V gene, CDR1 is SGHNT and CDR2 is YENEEA. The V and J ends lost 7 bases and 1 base, in that order; junction bases with no gene match: 2. CDR3 coding DNA: TGTGCCAGCACCCAGGGGGCCCAAGAGACCCAGTACTTC. Protein sequence: CASTQGAQETQYF.

This clone was observed a single time. The J gene is TRBJ1-4, the V gene TRBV7-9; TRBD1 agrees at 8 bases. Germline assignment: CDR1 SEHNR and CDR2 FQNEAQ (reference sequence). Trimming cost V 1 base and J 8 bases; bases outside gene matches: 9. This CDR3 region has 16 residues. This CDR3 is CASSLETDRGGEKLFF. The CDR3 region has the DNA TGTGCCAGCAGCTTAGAGACAGACAGGGGTGGGGAAAAACTGTTTTTT.

The chain joins TRBV5-4 to TRBJ1-1; D not resolved. Germline V gene lookup returns CDR1 SGHNT and CDR2 YYREEE (reference sequence). V was trimmed by 0 bases and J by 3 bases, leaving 12 bases between them. The CDR3 totals 15 residues. In nucleotides, the CDR3 is TGTGCCAGCAGCTTGGATTCGGGAGAGGACACTGAAGCTTTCTTT. The encoded protein is CASSLDSGEDTEAFF.

This clone occurred once. V usage is TRBV2 and J usage is TRBJ1-4, with D uncertain. CDR1 and CDR2 from the germline V gene are SNHLY and FYNNEI. Trimming cost V 10 bases and J 0 bases, with 12 bases left between them. The CDR3 covers 14 residues. CDR3 sequence (DNA): TGTGCCACCAAAGGAACAGCAACTAATGAAAAACTGTTTTTT. Amino acids: CATKGTATNEKLFF.

This sequence joins TRBV27 and TRBJ2-7; 11 bases agree with TRBD1. With 6 bases clipped from V and 3 bases from J, the junction kept 7 bases outside the gene matches. The germline gives CDR1 MNHEY, CDR2 SMNVEV (reference sequence). This CDR3 contains 15 residues. The CDR3 loop reads CASRRDRGADYEQYF. DNA of the CDR3: TGTGCCAGCAGGCGGGACAGGGGGGCTGACTACGAGCAGTACTTC.

With regard to this clone: Germline and junction disagree at one end, which may indicate a read error. In DNA form, the CDR3 reads TGTGCCACCAGGAGAGGTGGAGGGGACAACTATGGCTACACCTTC. It encodes CATRRGGGDNYGYTF. The chain has TRBV15 and TRBJ1-2; a weak D match, TRBD1 (5 bases). The germline V gene encodes CDR1 LNHNV and CDR2 YYDKDF (reference sequence). The CDR3 extends over 15 amino acids.

The rearrangement uses TRBV25-1 and TRBJ2-2; TRBD1 matches at 7 bases. Germline V gives CDR1 MGHDK, CDR2 SYGVNS. The CDR3 sequence is 14 residues long. V dropped 6 bases and J dropped 3; count of bases not matched to a gene: 4. CDR3 in DNA: TGTGCCAGCAGGTCGGGACAGTACACCGGGGAGCTGTTTTTT. Amino acids: CASRSGQYTGELFF.

The chain joins TRBV5-8 to TRBJ2-1, with 8 bases identical to TRBD2. The CDR3 is made up of 17 amino acids. The ends lost 6 bases at V and 0 bases at J; junction bases unmatched: 11. In germline, CDR1 is SGHTS, CDR2 YDEGEE. The CDR3 DNA sequence: TGTGCCAGCAACTTAGAACTAGCGGCTAGCTCCTACAATGAGCAGTTCTTC. It encodes CASNLELAASSYNEQFF.

The rearrangement joins TRBV18 to TRBJ2-7, with D perhaps matching TRBD2 (5 bases). The CDR3 is 14 residues long. V was clipped by 3 bases and J by 1 base, with 10 bases between them. The germline V gene has CDR1 KGHSH and CDR2 LQKENI. Here the CDR3 reads CASSPGEGSYEQYF. CDR3 sequence (DNA): TGTGCCAGCTCACCGGGTGAGGGATCCTACGAGCAGTACTTC.

The chain joins TRBV7-3 to TRBJ1-1; TRBD1 might be the D (6 bases). The V end lost 6 bases, the J end lost 3 bases, and 11 bases lay between the germline ends. This CDR3 spans 13 amino acids. Germline V gives CDR1 SGHTA, CDR2 FQGTGA. The CDR3 DNA reads as TGTGCCAGCAGACAGGGCGGTGACACTGAAGCTTTCTTT. Protein product: CASRQGGDTEAFF.

This chain uses TRBV7-8 with TRBJ2-2; 7 bases are a match to TRBD2. Germline V lookup: CDR1 SGHVS, CDR2 FQNEAQ. The CDR3 sequence is 16 residues long. Trimming at V came to 10 bases and at J to 6 bases, leaving 17 bases not matched to a gene. Written as DNA, the CDR3 is TGTGCCACCACCCCTAGGGCGGGAGAAGTAGCCGGGGAGCTGTTTTTT. Its translation: CATTPRAGEVAGELFF.

This chain's CDR3 is CSASRPGSGTDTQYF. The CDR3 DNA reads as TGCAGTGCTAGTCGCCCGGGGAGCGGCACAGATACGCAGTATTTT. V and J are TRBV20-1 and TRBJ2-3, with a tentative D call TRBD2 (5 bases). The CDR3 loop spans 15 amino acids. V gave up 3 bases and J gave up 1 base, with 14 bases separating them. Germline V lookup: CDR1 DFQATT, CDR2 SNEGSKA (reference sequence).

This clone has a single count. The gene calls are TRBV10-2 and TRBJ2-7; D unresolved. V was shortened by 2 bases and J by 2 bases, with 10 bases between the two germline ends. Looked up from germline, CDR1 is WSHSY and CDR2 is SAAADI. The CDR3 spans 14 residues. Written as DNA, the CDR3 is TGCGCCAGCAGTGAGACATTTGGCCCCTACGAGCAGTACTTC. Its translation: CASSETFGPYEQYF.

V is TRBV19 and J is TRBJ1-3, with a possible D match to TRBD1 (6 bases). Trimming took off 6 bases at V and 0 bases at J, with 15 bases between the two ends. The CDR3 extends over 16 amino acids. Germline V gene lookup returns CDR1 LNHDA and CDR2 SQIVND (reference sequence). Here the CDR3 reads CASSPGGRLSGNTIYF. The CDR3 bases are TGTGCCAGTAGCCCTGGGGGCCGACTCTCTGGAAACACCATATATTTT. The whole variable domain, filled in from reference TRBV19 and TRBJ1-3, reads DGGITQSPKYLFRKEGQNVTLSCEQNLNHDAMYWYRQDPGQGLRLIYYSQIVNDFQKGDIAEGYSVSREKKESFPLTVTSAQKNPTAFYLCASSPGGRLSGNTIYFGEGSWLTVV.

The V and J genes are TRBV28 and TRBJ1-6, with D perhaps matching TRBD1 (6 bases). V lost 10 bases and J 6 bases, leaving 10 bases between the germline ends. Germline V lookup: CDR1 MDHEN, CDR2 SYDVKM. The CDR3 extends over 12 amino acids. The CDR3 DNA reads as TGTGCCATCGGACAGACTAATTCACCCCTCCACTTT. This sequence encodes CAIGQTNSPLHF.

CDR3 in DNA: TGTGCCAGCAGCCAAGACTACTCCGGGACAGAAGCTTTCTTT. Encoded protein: CASSQDYSGTEAFF. The chain uses TRBV14 and TRBJ1-1, with TRBD1 as a possible D gene (6 bases). The germline gives CDR1 SGHDN, CDR2 FVKESK. V lost 0 bases, J lost 8 bases, and 13 bases lay in between. The CDR3 consists of 14 residues.

In this sample, this clone turned up a few times. The chain carries TRBV3-1 (or the pseudogene TRBV3-2) and TRBJ1-1; possible D gene TRBD1, 5 bases. Germline CDR1 is LGHDT and CDR2 is YNNKEL (reference sequence). This CDR3 has 15 amino acids. V was pared by 1 base and J by 4 bases, with 13 bases between. The CDR3 nucleotides read TGTGCCAGCAGCCAAGGGGGCAGGGTGACCACTGAAGCTTTCTTT. Translated, it gives CASSQGGRVTTEAFF.